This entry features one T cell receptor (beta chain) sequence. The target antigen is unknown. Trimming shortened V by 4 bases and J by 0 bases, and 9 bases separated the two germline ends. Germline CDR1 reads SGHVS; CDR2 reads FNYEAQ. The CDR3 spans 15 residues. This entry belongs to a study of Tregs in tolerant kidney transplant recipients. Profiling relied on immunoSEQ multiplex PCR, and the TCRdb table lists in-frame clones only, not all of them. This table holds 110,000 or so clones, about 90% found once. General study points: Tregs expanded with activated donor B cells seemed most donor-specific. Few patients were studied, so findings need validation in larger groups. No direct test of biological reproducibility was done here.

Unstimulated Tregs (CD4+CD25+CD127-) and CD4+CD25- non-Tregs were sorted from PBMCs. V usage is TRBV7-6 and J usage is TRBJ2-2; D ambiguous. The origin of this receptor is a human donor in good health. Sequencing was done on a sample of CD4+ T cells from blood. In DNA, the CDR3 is TGTGCCAGCAGCTCACAAATCACGAACACCGGGGAGCTGTTTTTT. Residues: CASSSQITNTGELFF.